One sample yielded the 24 T cell receptor beta chains listed below, sequenced in a study of cytomegalovirus exposure and HLA in healthy donors. The PCR employed 60 Vbeta primers together with 13 Jbeta primers. TCRdb's table, derived via immunoSEQ multiplex PCR, lists solely in-frame clones and lacks some. The sample carries about 97,000 clones, 63% recorded once. The sequencing sample was made of PBMCs. The origin of the receptors is a human donor in good health.

The count of this clone is one. The V call is TRBV9, the J call TRBJ2-1, with D unclear. V shed 4 bases and J shed 0 bases, with 8 bases lying between them. This CDR3 contains 14 residues. CDR1 and CDR2 (germline): SGDLS, YYNGEE. The CDR3 region has the DNA TGTGCCAGCAGCCCGCGAAGCTCCTACAATGAGCAGTTCTTC. Residues: CASSPRSSYNEQFF. The full variable domain, with the rest looked up from reference TRBV9 and TRBJ2-1, is DSGVTQTPKHLITATGQRVTLRCSPRSGDLSVYWYQQSLDQGLQFLIQYYNGEERAKGNILERFSAQQFPDLHSELNLSSLELGDSALYFCASSPRSSYNEQFFGPGTRLTVL.

This chain links TRBV6-1 with TRBJ2-7; D ambiguous. V dropped 4 bases and J dropped 2 bases, with 9 bases sitting between them. The CDR3 sequence is 13 residues long. Per the germline V gene, CDR1 is MNHNS and CDR2 is SASEGT. The CDR3 region is CASSVNRPYEQYF. DNA for the CDR3: TGTGCCAGCAGTGTTAACAGACCCTACGAGCAGTACTTC.

The sample holds a few counts of this clone. V is TRBV18 and J is TRBJ2-5, with 12 nucleotides matching TRBD2. Germline CDR1 and CDR2: KGHSH and LQKENI. The CDR3 length is 16 residues. The V and J ends lost 1 base and 1 base, in that order; junction bases with no gene match: 1. The CDR3 DNA reads as TGTGCCAGCTCACCACTACTAGCGGGAGGCCAAGAGACCCAGTACTTC. Protein product: CASSPLLAGGQETQYF.

This clone was counted only a few times. V gene TRBV28 combines with J gene TRBJ2-7, with TRBD2 matching over 12 bases. V was pared by 5 bases and J by 13 bases, with 3 bases of the junction left unmatched. Germline CDR1 reads MDHEN; CDR2 reads SYDVKM. This CDR3 comprises 11 residues. CDR3 in DNA: TGTGCCAGCAGTGGACTAGCGGGAAACTACTTC. Translated: CASSGLAGNYF.

This clone showed up just a few times. The J gene is TRBJ2-5, the V gene TRBV5-4; 9 bases align to TRBD2. The CDR3 totals 16 residues. In germline, CDR1 is SGHNT, CDR2 YYREEE (reference sequence). J gave up 4 bases and V 3 bases, and 10 bases lay outside the gene matches. The CDR3, as DNA: TGTGCCAGCAGCTCCCCGGGAGTAGCGGGAGTAGAGACCCAGTACTTC. Encoded protein: CASSSPGVAGVETQYF.

The rearrangement uses TRBV2 and TRBJ2-2, with a possible D match to TRBD2 (6 bases). There are 14 residues in the CDR3. Germline-derived CDR1 and CDR2 are SNHLY and FYNNEI. Trimming took 5 bases from V and 0 from J, leaving 7 bases between them. In DNA, the CDR3 is TGTGCCAGCAGTTGGACTACGAACACCGGGGAGCTGTTTTTT. This gives the protein CASSWTTNTGELFF.

This clone has only one observation. The chain carries TRBV5-6 and TRBJ2-7, with D uncertain. Germline V lookup: CDR1 SGHDT, CDR2 YYEEEE. The CDR3 totals 11 residues. Trimming took 3 bases from V and 3 from J, leaving 4 bases between them. As DNA, the CDR3 is TGTGCCAGCAGCTCCAGCTACGAGCAGTACTTC. Protein: CASSSSYEQYF.

V usage is TRBV2 and J usage is TRBJ1-4; perhaps TRBD1 as D (6 bases). The CDR3 extends over 14 amino acids. Germline CDR1 reads SNHLY; CDR2 reads FYNNEI. V gave up 6 bases and J gave up 8 bases, with 16 bases separating them. CDR3 DNA: TGTGCCAGCAGCCCGGGCCCAGGGGACGAAAAACTGTTTTTT. This codes for CASSPGPGDEKLFF. Full variable domain (remainder filled in from reference TRBV2 and TRBJ1-4): EPEVTQTPSHQVTQMGQEVILRCVPISNHLYFYWYRQILGQKVEFLVSFYNNEISEKSEIFDDQFSVERPDGSNFTLKIRSTKLEDSAMYFCASSPGPGDEKLFFGSGTQLSVL.

This clone has just a few counts. The rearrangement links TRBV6-5 to TRBJ1-5; D possibly corresponds to TRBD1 (5 bases). V lost 6 bases and J lost 2, with 11 bases in between. The CDR3 has 14 residues. Germline V gene sequence: CDR1 MNHEY, CDR2 SVGAGI. The CDR3 nucleotides read TGTGCCAGCAGCCCGCGGGGGGGCAATCAGCCCCAGCATTTT. Encoded protein: CASSPRGGNQPQHF.

This clone was recorded a few times. V and J are TRBV7-2 and TRBJ1-2; 10 bases map to TRBD1. The CDR3 has 16 residues. Germline-derived CDR1 and CDR2 are SGHTA and FQGNSA. V was pared by 1 base and J by 2 bases, with 4 bases of the junction left unmatched. CDR3 sequence reads: CASSLGGTGVNYGYTF. In DNA form, the CDR3 reads TGTGCCAGCAGCTTAGGGGGGACAGGGGTGAACTATGGCTACACCTTC.

A few counts support this clone. V is TRBV7-3 and J is TRBJ2-1; perhaps TRBD1 as D (6 bases). Germline-derived CDR1 and CDR2 are SGHTA and FQGTGA. There are 13 residues in the CDR3. Deletions cut 3 bases from V and 7 bases from J, with 10 bases between. The CDR3 coding sequence is TGTGCCAGCAGCTTCCTACAGGGAAATGAGCAGTTCTTC. It codes for CASSFLQGNEQFF.

This chain connects TRBV2 to TRBJ1-5; D perhaps matches TRBD1 (6 bases). The CDR3 extends over 16 amino acids. V lost 6 bases and J 4 bases, leaving 19 bases between the germline ends. From germline, CDR1 is SNHLY and CDR2 FYNNEI. CDR3 in DNA: TGTGCCAGCAGATTTGGCCGGGGGGCACTAAATCAGCCCCAGCATTTT. This codes for CASRFGRGALNQPQHF.

A few counts support this clone. This chain links TRBV7-6 with TRBJ1-5; D unresolved. V lost 3 bases and J 4 bases, leaving 7 bases between the germline ends. The CDR3 covers 13 residues. The germline gives CDR1 SGHVS, CDR2 FNYEAQ. The CDR3 here is CASSFGINQPQHF. CDR3 bases: TGTGCCAGCAGCTTTGGCATAAATCAGCCCCAGCATTTT.

This clone was recorded only once. The chain couples TRBV7-9 to TRBJ2-7; 11 bases are shared with TRBD2. CDR3 size: 19 residues. Germline V lookup: CDR1 SEHNR, CDR2 FQNEAQ (reference sequence). The ends lost 6 bases at V and 2 bases at J; junction bases unmatched: 18. In nucleotides, the CDR3 is TGTGCCAGCAGTCCAGGGTCTAGCGGGAGGCACCGAACCCCCTACGAGCAGTACTTC. Protein product: CASSPGSSGRHRTPYEQYF.

The gene calls are TRBV29-1 and TRBJ2-1; a weak D match, TRBD1 (6 bases). The CDR3 spans 13 residues. V lost 6 bases and J 5 bases, leaving 14 bases between the germline ends. CDR1 and CDR2 from the germline V gene are SQVTM and ANQGSEA. CDR3 residues: CSVRDRTDNEQFF. In nucleotides, the CDR3 is TGCAGCGTGAGAGACAGGACCGACAATGAGCAGTTCTTC.

Only a few counts were recorded for this clone. This chain uses TRBV6-5 with TRBJ2-1, with 10 bases identical to TRBD2. The germline V gene encodes CDR1 MNHEY and CDR2 SVGAGI. With 7 bases clipped from V and 6 bases from J, the junction kept 6 bases outside the gene matches. The CDR3 loop spans 14 amino acids. CDR3 DNA: TGTGCCAGCACCCCCTTAGCGGGAGGCAATGAGCAGTTCTTC. Protein: CASTPLAGGNEQFF.

The V gene is TRBV6-5, the J gene TRBJ2-1; tentatively, D is TRBD1 (5 bases). Germline values: CDR1 MNHEY, CDR2 SVGAGI. Trimming pared 5 bases from V and 10 bases from J, leaving 9 bases between. The length of the CDR3 is 11 residues. The CDR3 DNA follows: TGTGCCAGCAGTCAAGGACACGAGCAGTTCTTC. As protein: CASSQGHEQFF.

This chain connects TRBV28 to TRBJ1-2; 12 bases match TRBD1. Germline CDR1 is MDHEN and CDR2 is SYDVKM. The length of the CDR3 is 14 residues. Trimming removed 5 bases from V and 7 bases from J; junction bases left unmatched: 5. CDR3 protein: CASSTGQGAGGYTF. The CDR3 DNA reads TGTGCCAGCAGTACGGGACAGGGGGCCGGTGGCTACACCTTC.

DNA for the CDR3: TGCGCCAGCAGCCGGGGCCTAGCGGTGAACACCGGGGAGCTGTTTTTT. This codes for CASSRGLAVNTGELFF. This chain uses TRBV5-1 with TRBJ2-2, with TRBD2 identical over 7 bases. The V and J ends lost 4 bases and 1 base, in that order; junction bases with no gene match: 7. There are 16 residues in the CDR3. The germline V gene encodes CDR1 SGHRS and CDR2 YFSETQ.

This clone was counted once. This sequence joins TRBV7-2 and TRBJ1-4; 10 bases fit TRBD1. CDR3 length: 17 amino acids. Per germline, CDR1 SGHTA and CDR2 FQGNSA. The junction had 8 bases not matched to a gene; V was cut back by 5 bases and J by 2 bases. The CDR3 nucleotides are TGTGCCAGCAGCCCGGGACAGGGGCGAGGGACTAATGAAAAACTGTTTTTT. This encodes CASSPGQGRGTNEKLFF.

V usage is TRBV28 and J usage is TRBJ2-1, with D possibly matching TRBD2 (5 bases). The CDR3 has 14 residues. CDR1 is MDHEN, CDR2 SYDVKM, per germline. The V end was cut by 5 bases, the J end by 4 bases, with 12 bases between. DNA for the CDR3: TGTGCCAGCAGTAGCTTAGCGTTATACAATGAGCAGTTCTTC. It specifies CASSSLALYNEQFF.

This chain joins TRBV5-1 and TRBJ2-3; D is uncertain. The germline V gene has CDR1 SGHRS and CDR2 YFSETQ. V lost 0 bases, J lost 2 bases, and 7 bases lay in between. CDR3 length equals 14 residues. The CDR3 bases are TGCGCCAGCAGCTTGGCCCGGGTCACAGATACGCAGTATTTT. Protein sequence: CASSLARVTDTQYF.

J is TRBJ2-1 and V is TRBV6-1; 12 bases are a match to TRBD2. J gave up 5 bases and V 4 bases, and 3 bases lay outside the gene matches. The V gene's germline CDR1 is MNHNS and CDR2 SASEGT. The CDR3 has 15 amino acids. The CDR3 protein is CASSGRLAGDNEQFF. The CDR3 DNA follows: TGTGCCAGCAGTGGGAGACTAGCGGGAGACAATGAGCAGTTCTTC.

This clone has just a few counts. The CDR3 DNA reads TGTGCCAGCAGTAGGGGCGCGGACACCGGGGAGCTGTTTTTT. Its protein is CASSRGADTGELFF. The chain links TRBV6-4 to TRBJ2-2; D perhaps matches TRBD1 (5 bases). Trimming removed 5 bases at V and 3 bases at J, with 10 bases between. From germline, CDR1 is MRHNA and CDR2 SNTAGT. The CDR3 runs 14 residues.